One sample yielded the 31 T cell receptor beta chains listed below, sequenced in a study of monozygotic twins with inflammatory bowel disease. TCRdb re-called the 5' RACE reads; every CDR3 protein appears as one record, without DNA. Its listing shows about 380,000 distinct CDR3 sequences. The specimen was blood. The receptors stem from a human donor with ulcerative colitis or Crohn's disease, or a healthy co-twin of an affected twin (not recorded which).

The chain recombines TRBV11-2 with TRBJ2-3; TCRdb calls TRBD2, which cannot be checked without DNA. The CDR3 totals 16 residues. Germline CDR1 reads SGHAT; CDR2 reads FQNNGV. CDR3 in amino acids: CASSLMRGASTDTQYF. The full variable domain, completed using reference TRBV11-2 and TRBJ2-3, is EAGVAQSPRYKIIEKRQSVAFWCNPISGHATLYWYQQILGQGPKLLIQFQNNGVVDDSQLPKDRFSAERLKGVDSTLKIQPAKLEDSAVYLCASSLMRGASTDTQYFGPGTRLTVL.

The chain links TRBV3-1 to TRBJ1-6; TCRdb proposes TRBD1, but this gene call is untestable without DNA. The germline gives CDR1 LGHDT, CDR2 YNNKEL (reference sequence). This CDR3 region has 18 residues. CDR3 amino acids: CASSQGTGGAGWDSPLHF.

The chain couples TRBV24-1 to TRBJ1-5; the TRBD1 assignment by TCRdb is unverifiable without DNA. Germline CDR1 KGHDR, CDR2 SFDVKD. There are 14 residues in the CDR3. CDR3 protein: CATSDAGQNQPQHF.

The CDR3 loop is CAISASTGSGNTIYF. V is TRBV10-3 and J is TRBJ1-3. The CDR3 is 15 residues long. CDR1 ENHRY and CDR2 SYGVKD come from the germline V gene.

CDR3: CSARYYQRADGGYTF. This rearrangement joins TRBV20-1 to TRBJ1-2. Germline V CDR1 and CDR2: DFQATT, SNEGSKA (reference sequence). The CDR3 runs 15 residues.

The V call is TRBV30, the J call TRBJ2-3; the D call of TRBD1 rests on TCRdb alone, since no DNA is present to check it. The CDR3 consists of 15 residues. The germline V gene encodes CDR1 GTSNPN and CDR2 SVGIG (reference sequence). The chain's CDR3 is CAWSVEQGDTDTQYF.

The rearrangement uses TRBV4-2 and TRBJ2-5; TCRdb names TRBD1, which stays unverified in the absence of DNA. Germline V lookup: CDR1 LGHNA, CDR2 YNFKEQ. There are 14 residues in the CDR3. The CDR3 region is CASSQVAGVETQYF.

The chain has TRBV7-2 and TRBJ1-5. This CDR3 has 15 residues. Germline V gene lookup returns CDR1 SGHTA and CDR2 FQGNSA. The CDR3 protein is CASSLTANSNQPQHF.

The chain's CDR3 is CASSQSGGKPETQYF. The V and J genes are TRBV4-1 and TRBJ2-5; without DNA, the TCRdb call of TRBD2 cannot be checked. Germline lookup yields CDR1 MGHRA and CDR2 YSYEKL. The CDR3 length is 15 residues.

This chain's CDR3 is CASSSLTGGARGYTF. The chain carries TRBV7-2 and TRBJ1-2; TCRdb indicates TRBD1, and absent DNA this call remains unverified. The CDR3 consists of 15 residues. The germline gives CDR1 SGHTA, CDR2 FQGNSA.

J is TRBJ2-2 and V is TRBV28; TCRdb's D call of TRBD1 is untestable without DNA. The CDR3 runs to 15 residues. Germline CDR1 reads MDHEN; CDR2 reads SYDVKM. The CDR3 here is CASTFGTELPGELFF.

The chain employs TRBV29-1 and TRBJ1-4. The CDR3 contains 13 residues. Germline assignment: CDR1 SQVTM and CDR2 ANQGSEA. The CDR3 reads CSVEATANEKLFF.

This chain uses TRBV5-1 with TRBJ2-3; TCRdb proposes TRBD2, but this gene call is untestable without DNA. Germline V lookup: CDR1 SGHRS, CDR2 YFSETQ. This CDR3 has 15 residues. The CDR3 protein is CASSLGGNPTDTQYF.

The J gene is TRBJ1-2, the V gene TRBV3-1; as DNA is missing, the TRBD1 call by TCRdb cannot be tested. This CDR3 contains 19 residues. Germline V gene lookup returns CDR1 LGHDT and CDR2 YNNKEL (reference sequence). This CDR3 reads CASSQGGIGTGAGKYGYTF.

The chain employs TRBV12-3 or TRBV12-4 and TRBJ1-5; no DNA is available, so the TRBD1 call from TCRdb remains unchecked. The CDR3 spans 16 residues. The chain's CDR3 is CASTPRGRNSNQPQHF.

The chain joins TRBV11-1 to TRBJ2-2; the D call from TCRdb, TRBD1, cannot be confirmed without DNA. This CDR3 region has 18 residues. Germline CDR1 is SGHAT and CDR2 is FQDESV (reference sequence). The CDR3 reads CASSNRQDYYANTGELFF.

This chain connects TRBV7-9 to TRBJ1-4. Germline loops: CDR1 SEHNR, CDR2 FQNEAQ (reference sequence). The CDR3 sequence is 16 residues long. The CDR3 reads CASSLSLGATNEKLFF.

The chain recombines TRBV18 with TRBJ2-7. There are 12 residues in the CDR3. CDR1 is KGHSH and CDR2 is LQKENI in the germline V gene. The CDR3: CASSPREDEQYF. Looking up the rest from reference TRBV18 and TRBJ2-7 gives the full variable domain: NAGVMQNPRHLVRRRGQEARLRCSPMKGHSHVYWYRQLPEEGLKFMVYLQKENIIDESGMPKERFSAEFPKEGPSILRIQQVVRGDSAAYFCASSPREDEQYFGPGTRLTVT.

CDR3 region: CSASDREQETQYF. The gene calls are TRBV20-1 and TRBJ2-5; TCRdb calls TRBD1, which cannot be checked without DNA. The germline gives CDR1 DFQATT, CDR2 SNEGSKA (reference sequence). This CDR3 comprises 13 residues.

The chain joins TRBV7-3 to TRBJ2-6. Germline CDR1 is SGHTA and CDR2 is FQGTGA. This CDR3 has 15 amino acids. The CDR3: CASSSLSSGANVLTF.

The chain carries TRBV5-1 and TRBJ2-7; as DNA is missing, the TRBD2 call by TCRdb cannot be tested. The germline CDR1 and CDR2 sequences are SGHRS and YFSETQ. CDR3 length: 14 residues. This CDR3 is CASSQGLELYEQYF.

The V call is TRBV5-1, the J call TRBJ2-1; TCRdb picks TRBD2, but there is no DNA to check that call. Germline values: CDR1 SGHRS, CDR2 YFSETQ. CDR3 length: 16 residues. The CDR3 sequence is CASSRGTSGPNNEQFF.

The chain uses TRBV5-4 and TRBJ2-1; as DNA is missing, the TRBD1 call by TCRdb cannot be tested. CDR1 is SGHNT, CDR2 YYREEE, per germline (reference sequence). The CDR3 is made up of 16 amino acids. The CDR3: CASSPVGGRSYNEQFF.

This chain uses TRBV28 with TRBJ2-3; TCRdb gives TRBD2 as the D gene, but with no DNA this cannot be confirmed. This CDR3 has 17 amino acids. The germline V gene encodes CDR1 MDHEN and CDR2 SYDVKM. The CDR3 loop is CASSFPSGGPLTDTQYF.

The rearrangement links TRBV7-2 to TRBJ2-7; no DNA is available, so the TRBD2 call from TCRdb remains unchecked. CDR3 length: 15 amino acids. Germline V CDR1 and CDR2: SGHTA, FQGNSA. CDR3 sequence reads: CASSSRGTSGYEQYF.

The rearrangement uses TRBV7-2 and TRBJ2-2. This CDR3 is built from 16 residues. Per the germline V gene, CDR1 is SGHTA and CDR2 is FQGNSA. The CDR3 spells CASSFWISTNTGELFF. Full variable domain (outside the CDR3, taken from reference TRBV7-2 and TRBJ2-2): GAGVSQSPSNKVTEKGKDVELRCDPISGHTALYWYRQSLGQGLEFLIYFQGNSAPDKSGLPSDRFSAERTGGSVSTLTIQRTQQEDSAVYLCASSFWISTNTGELFFGEGSRLTVL.

The gene calls are TRBV4-3 and TRBJ2-1. CDR1 and CDR2 from the germline V gene are LGHNA and YSLEER. CDR3 length: 16 residues. The CDR3 spells CASSQVVVSSYNEQFF.

V usage is TRBV4-3 and J usage is TRBJ2-7; TCRdb proposes TRBD1, but this gene call is untestable without DNA. The length of the CDR3 is 13 residues. Germline V CDR1 and CDR2: LGHNA, YSLEER. The CDR3 reads CASSQEEGRVQYF.

The gene calls are TRBV30 and TRBJ1-5. In germline, CDR1 is GTSNPN, CDR2 SVGIG (reference sequence). The CDR3 totals 12 residues. The CDR3 loop reads CAWSVGSEAQHF.

The rearrangement links TRBV12-3 or TRBV12-4 to TRBJ2-3. This CDR3 has 16 amino acids. CDR3 sequence: CASSLLVGSSTDTQYF.

The rearrangement uses TRBV29-1 and TRBJ2-7; absent DNA, TCRdb's TRBD1 call cannot be checked. Per germline, CDR1 SQVTM and CDR2 ANQGSEA. This CDR3 is built from 13 residues. The CDR3 region is CSVFDRASYEQYF.